This entry lists 17 T cell receptor beta chains sequenced from one sample in a study of blood T cell repertoires in COVID-19. Generated by immunoSEQ multiplex PCR, the TCRdb table keeps only in-frame clones and is missing some. Of hundreds of thousands of clones detected, more than 75% appear once; the ten largest clones hold 6% to 7%. Sequencing input: peripheral blood. The receptors originated from a woman aged 45 to 65 with COVID-19, enrolled during active disease.

V is TRBV30 and J is TRBJ2-3; a weak D match, TRBD2 (7 bases). The germline V and J ends were trimmed by 1 base and 5 bases, with 19 bases remaining between them. CDR1 and CDR2 from the germline V gene are GTSNPN and SVGIG (reference sequence). The CDR3 length is 16 residues. CDR3 nucleotide sequence: TGTGCCTGGAGTGCTAGTGGGAGGGGGGTTGGAGATACGCAGTATTTT. Translating it yields CAWSASGRGVGDTQYF.

The chain links TRBV27 to TRBJ2-7; 8 bases agree with TRBD2. This CDR3 region has 15 residues. Germline-derived CDR1 and CDR2 are MNHEY and SMNVEV (reference sequence). The junction had 8 bases not matched to a gene; V was cut back by 2 bases and J by 5 bases. The CDR3 bases are TGTGCCAGCAGTTTAACCGGGAGGGTTCAAAACGAGCAGTACTTC. Translating gives CASSLTGRVQNEQYF.

The chain links TRBV7-8 to TRBJ1-3; the D gene is possibly TRBD1 (5 bases). Germline CDR1 and CDR2: SGHVS and FQNEAQ. The CDR3 runs 17 residues. V was clipped by 1 base and J by 0 bases, with 13 bases between them. The CDR3 DNA reads TGTGCCAGCAGCTTAGGGGGGGGACCGTCCTCTGGAAACACCATATATTTT. Protein sequence: CASSLGGGPSSGNTIYF.

The gene calls are TRBV29-1 and TRBJ1-6, with 10 bases aligning to TRBD1. The CDR3 spans 15 residues. Germline V gene sequence: CDR1 SQVTM, CDR2 ANQGSEA. Germline trimming cut 5 bases from V and 7 bases from J; bases unmatched to any gene: 8. The DNA of the CDR3 is TGCAGCGTTACTACCGGGACAGGGGAAAATTCACCCCTCCACTTT. The encoded protein is CSVTTGTGENSPLHF.

The chain links TRBV11-2 to TRBJ1-5; 8 nucleotides match TRBD1. V was clipped by 5 bases and J by 7 bases; unmatched bases: 4. In germline, CDR1 is SGHAT, CDR2 FQNNGV. CDR3 length: 13 residues. In DNA, the CDR3 is TGTGCCAGCAGCCAGGACAGGGCACAGCCCCAGCATTTT. It specifies CASSQDRAQPQHF.

As for this clone: No conserved phenylalanine or tryptophan is present at the end of the CDR3, so a read error is the likely explanation. Because the CDR3's place on the DNA is in doubt, the DNA is left out and the CDR3 is given as listed by TCRdb. This chain joins TRBV5-1 and TRBJ2-3; TRBD2 is the table's D call and was not checked against the DNA. The CDR3 numbers 17 amino acids, ends counted. Germline V gives CDR1 SGHRS, CDR2 YFSETQ. This chain's CDR3 is CASSLEASGSSETLDWV.

V and J are TRBV7-2 and TRBJ2-1, with TRBD2 matching over 9 bases. This CDR3 contains 16 residues. Germline lookup yields CDR1 SGHTA and CDR2 FQGNSA. V was pared by 1 base and J by 9 bases, with 10 bases of the junction left unmatched. The CDR3 loop is CASSLVTAGGLGEQFF. The DNA for the CDR3 is TGTGCCAGCAGCTTAGTAACCGCGGGAGGGCTGGGTGAGCAGTTCTTC.

J is TRBJ2-5 and V is TRBV29-1; D unresolved. V gave up 7 bases and J gave up 3 bases, with 6 bases separating them. The CDR3 consists of 10 residues. Germline V CDR1 and CDR2: SQVTM, ANQGSEA. The CDR3 nucleotides are TGCAGCGCTGCAGAAGAGACCCAGTACTTC. Translated: CSAAEETQYF. Filled out from reference TRBV29-1 and TRBJ2-5, the complete variable domain reads SAVISQKPSRDICQRGTSLTIQCQVDSQVTMMFWYRQQPGQSLTLIATANQGSEATYESGFVIDKFPISRPNLTFSTLTVSNMSPEDSSIYLCSAAEETQYFGPGTRLLVL.

The gene calls are TRBV11-3 and TRBJ2-1; D is perhaps TRBD2 (6 bases). CDR3 length: 14 amino acids. Deletions cut 1 base from V and 14 bases from J, with 18 bases between. The germline V gene encodes CDR1 SGHNT and CDR2 YENEEA. CDR3 in DNA: TGTGCCAGCAGCTTAGTTTCGCCTAGCGATAATGAGTTCTTC. The encoded protein is CASSLVSPSDNEFF.

The gene calls are TRBV11-2 and TRBJ1-1, with D hard to call. This CDR3 comprises 13 residues. The germline V gene encodes CDR1 SGHAT and CDR2 FQNNGV. V lost 3 bases to trimming and J lost 5 bases, with 10 bases between them. CDR3 loop: CASSFAVRTEAFF. As DNA, the CDR3 is TGTGCCAGCAGCTTTGCGGTACGGACTGAAGCTTTCTTT. Full variable domain (rest looked up from reference TRBV11-2 and TRBJ1-1): EAGVAQSPRYKIIEKRQSVAFWCNPISGHATLYWYQQILGQGPKLLIQFQNNGVVDDSQLPKDRFSAERLKGVDSTLKIQPAKLEDSAVYLCASSFAVRTEAFFGQGTRLTVV.

This chain connects TRBV4-3 to TRBJ2-2; 9 bases are a match to TRBD1. Germline loops: CDR1 LGHNA, CDR2 YSLEER. The CDR3 totals 15 residues. V was pared by 1 base and J by 6 bases, with 3 bases of the junction left unmatched. CDR3 DNA: TGCGCCAGCAGCCAAGGGACAGGGGTCCCCGGGGAGCTGTTTTTT. It translates to CASSQGTGVPGELFF.

This chain links TRBV5-1 with TRBJ2-2; tentatively, D is TRBD1 (5 bases). This CDR3 region has 18 residues. Trimming pared 0 bases from V and 3 bases from J, leaving 18 bases between. Germline CDR1 reads SGHRS; CDR2 reads YFSETQ. CDR3 nucleotide sequence: TGCGCCAGCAGCTTGGGATCCCTCCTGACAGTATACACCGGGGAGCTGTTTTTT. As protein: CASSLGSLLTVYTGELFF.

This chain uses TRBV29-1 with TRBJ1-1; D is perhaps TRBD1 (6 bases). This CDR3 region has 11 residues. Germline lookup yields CDR1 SQVTM and CDR2 ANQGSEA. V was trimmed by 4 bases and J by 5 bases, leaving 8 bases between them. CDR3 DNA sequence: TGCAGCGTTGGTGACAGGACTGAAGCTTTCTTT. This gives the protein CSVGDRTEAFF.

This clone has only a few counts. The rearrangement uses TRBV5-1 and TRBJ2-7; the match to TRBD1 covers 9 bases. This CDR3 contains 13 residues. V was clipped by 8 bases and J by 3 bases; unmatched bases: 6. The germline CDR1 and CDR2 sequences are SGHRS and YFSETQ. CDR3 DNA: TGCGCCAGTTATGAGGACAGGGGCTACGAGCAGTACTTC. Protein product: CASYEDRGYEQYF.

J is TRBJ2-6 and V is TRBV4-2, with 9 positions matching TRBD2. Germline loops: CDR1 LGHNA, CDR2 YNFKEQ. V lost 0 bases, J lost 2 bases, and 5 bases stayed unmatched. The CDR3 spans 18 residues. CDR3 coding DNA: TGTGCCAGCAGCCAAGAGTGGGCTAGCGGGACTGGGGCCAACGTCCTGACTTTC. This translates into CASSQEWASGTGANVLTF.

This chain connects TRBV18 to TRBJ1-1; TRBD1 aligns across 12 bases. This CDR3 is built from 17 residues. Germline V CDR1 and CDR2: KGHSH, LQKENI. V lost 6 bases and J lost 4; bases outside the gene matches: 12. The CDR3 sequence: CASSRVGTGGQGTEAFF. CDR3 DNA: TGTGCCAGCTCGCGGGTCGGGACAGGGGGCCAAGGCACTGAAGCTTTCTTT.

This chain joins TRBV5-1 and TRBJ2-3, with D possibly matching TRBD2 (5 bases). V lost 4 bases to trimming and J lost 2 bases, with 8 bases between them. Germline CDR1 and CDR2: SGHRS and YFSETQ. The CDR3 is made up of 13 amino acids. DNA for the CDR3: TGCGCCAGCAGCCGGACTCCCACAGATACGCAGTATTTT. Its protein is CASSRTPTDTQYF.